A single TCR beta chain is shown here with its context. Antigen unknown. Time point meaning: baseline pretreatment blood. This sample's treatment: 15 Gy SBRT to primary tumor, nephrectomy 4 weeks later. The data originate from a study of radiation and T cells in renal cell carcinoma. Turning to the study itself: Nephrectomy followed 15 Gy stereotactic body radiation by 4 weeks. Study observations and caveats: From baseline, blood top tumor clonotypes peaked at 2 weeks post-radiation.

TCRdb keeps only in-frame clones here, not all; method: immunoSEQ multiplex PCR. Of some 100,000 clones listed, 65% to 85% are singletons. Germline V CDR1 and CDR2: SGHRS, YFSETQ. J lost 2 bases, V lost 4 bases, and 5 bases had no gene match. This CDR3 contains 14 residues. The chain joins TRBV5-1 to TRBJ2-7, with 8 bases aligning to TRBD1. The sequence came from a man aged 55 to 69 with renal cell carcinoma. Material: blood, obtained from a patient whose treatment included radiotherapy and nephrectomy. The CDR3 DNA is TGCGCCAGCAGCATCGGGACAGGCCCCTACGAGCAGTACTTC. Residues: CASSIGTGPYEQYF.